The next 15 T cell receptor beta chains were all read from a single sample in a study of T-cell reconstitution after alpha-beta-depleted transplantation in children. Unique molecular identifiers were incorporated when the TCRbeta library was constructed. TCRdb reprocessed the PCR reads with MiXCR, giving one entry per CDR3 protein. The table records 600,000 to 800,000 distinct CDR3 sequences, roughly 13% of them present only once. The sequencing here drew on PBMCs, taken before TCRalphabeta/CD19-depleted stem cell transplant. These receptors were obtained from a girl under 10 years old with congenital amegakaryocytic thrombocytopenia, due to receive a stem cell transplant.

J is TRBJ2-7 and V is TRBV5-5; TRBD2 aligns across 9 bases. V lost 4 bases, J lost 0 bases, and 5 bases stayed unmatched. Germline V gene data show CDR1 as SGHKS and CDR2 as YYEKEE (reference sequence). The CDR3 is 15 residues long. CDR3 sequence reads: CASSPNSGGSYEQYF. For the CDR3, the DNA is TGTGCCAGCAGCCCCAATAGCGGGGGCTCCTACGAGCAGTACTTC.

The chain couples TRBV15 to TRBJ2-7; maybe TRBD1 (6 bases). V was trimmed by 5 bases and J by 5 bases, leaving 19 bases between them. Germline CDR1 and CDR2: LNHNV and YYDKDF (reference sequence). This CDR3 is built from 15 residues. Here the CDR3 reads CATSLMSQGVDEQYF. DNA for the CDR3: TGTGCCACCAGCTTAATGTCACAGGGAGTTGACGAGCAGTACTTC.

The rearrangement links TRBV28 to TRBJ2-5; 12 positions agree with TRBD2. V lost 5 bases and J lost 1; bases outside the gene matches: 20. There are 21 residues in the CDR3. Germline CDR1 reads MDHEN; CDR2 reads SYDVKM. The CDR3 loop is CASSPTRLRLAGARFQETQYF. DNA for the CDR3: TGTGCCAGCAGTCCCACGAGACTTCGACTAGCGGGAGCTCGGTTCCAAGAGACCCAGTACTTC.

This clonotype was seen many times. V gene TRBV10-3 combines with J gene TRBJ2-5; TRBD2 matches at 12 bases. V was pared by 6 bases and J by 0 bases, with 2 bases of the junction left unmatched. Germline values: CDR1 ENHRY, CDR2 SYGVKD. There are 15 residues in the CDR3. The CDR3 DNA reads TGTGCCATCAGCCGGACTAGCGGGGACCAAGAGACCCAGTACTTC. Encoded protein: CAISRTSGDQETQYF.

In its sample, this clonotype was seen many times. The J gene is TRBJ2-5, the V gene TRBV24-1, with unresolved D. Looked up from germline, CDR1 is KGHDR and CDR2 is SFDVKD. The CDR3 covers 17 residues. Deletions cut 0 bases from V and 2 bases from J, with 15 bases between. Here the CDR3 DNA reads TGTGCCACCAGTGATTTGGGCTCTACAGATCAACAAGAGACCCAGTACTTC. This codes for CATSDLGSTDQQETQYF.

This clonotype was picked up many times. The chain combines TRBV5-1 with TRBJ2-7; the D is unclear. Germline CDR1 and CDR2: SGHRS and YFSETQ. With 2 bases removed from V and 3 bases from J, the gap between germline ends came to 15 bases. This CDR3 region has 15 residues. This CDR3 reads CASSFGPGSFYEQYF. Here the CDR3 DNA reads TGCGCCAGCAGCTTTGGGCCCGGAAGCTTCTACGAGCAGTACTTC.

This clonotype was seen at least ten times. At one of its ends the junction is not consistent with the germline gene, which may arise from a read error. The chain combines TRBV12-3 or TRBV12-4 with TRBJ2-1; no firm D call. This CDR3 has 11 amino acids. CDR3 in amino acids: CASSFGNEQFF. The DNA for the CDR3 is TGCGCCAGCAGCTTTGGCAATGAGCAGTTCTTC.

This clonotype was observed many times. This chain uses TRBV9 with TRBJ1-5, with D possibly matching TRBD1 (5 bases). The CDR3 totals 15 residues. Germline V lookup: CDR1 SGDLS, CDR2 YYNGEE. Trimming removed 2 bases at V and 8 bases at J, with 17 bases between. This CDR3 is CASSVSGRHGEPQHF. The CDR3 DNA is TGTGCCAGCAGCGTGTCAGGGAGGCACGGTGAGCCCCAGCATTTT.

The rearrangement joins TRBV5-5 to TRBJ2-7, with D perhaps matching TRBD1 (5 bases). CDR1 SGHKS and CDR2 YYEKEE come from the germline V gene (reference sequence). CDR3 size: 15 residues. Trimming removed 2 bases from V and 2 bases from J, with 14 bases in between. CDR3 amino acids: CASSFMSGSPYEQYF. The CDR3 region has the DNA TGTGCCAGCAGCTTCATGTCAGGGTCCCCCTACGAGCAGTACTTC.

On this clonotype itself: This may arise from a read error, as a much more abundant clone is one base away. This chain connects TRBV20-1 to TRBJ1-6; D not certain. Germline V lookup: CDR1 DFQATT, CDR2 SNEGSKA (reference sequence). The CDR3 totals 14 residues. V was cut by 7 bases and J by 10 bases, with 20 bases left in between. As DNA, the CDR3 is TGCAGTGGTATTTATCCGCTGACGGGATCACCCCTCCACTTT. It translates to CSGIYPLTGSPLHF.

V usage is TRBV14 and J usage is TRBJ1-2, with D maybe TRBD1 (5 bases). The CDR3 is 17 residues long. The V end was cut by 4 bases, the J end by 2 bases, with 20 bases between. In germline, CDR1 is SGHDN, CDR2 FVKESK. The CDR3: CASSPVIRGKSNYGYTF. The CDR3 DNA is TGTGCCAGCAGCCCAGTGATCCGGGGCAAATCGAACTATGGCTACACCTTC.

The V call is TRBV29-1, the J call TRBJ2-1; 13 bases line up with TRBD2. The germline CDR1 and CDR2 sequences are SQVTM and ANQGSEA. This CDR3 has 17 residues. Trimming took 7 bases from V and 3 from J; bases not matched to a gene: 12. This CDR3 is CSAEGGTSGIVYNEQFF. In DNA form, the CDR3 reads TGCAGCGCAGAGGGGGGGACTAGCGGGATTGTCTACAATGAGCAGTTCTTC.

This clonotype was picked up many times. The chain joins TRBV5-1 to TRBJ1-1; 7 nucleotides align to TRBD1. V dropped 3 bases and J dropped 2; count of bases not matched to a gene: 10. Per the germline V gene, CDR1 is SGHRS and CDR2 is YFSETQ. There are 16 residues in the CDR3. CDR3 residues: CASSSRQGGFNTEAFF. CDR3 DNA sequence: TGCGCCAGCAGCTCCCGACAGGGCGGATTTAACACTGAAGCTTTCTTT.

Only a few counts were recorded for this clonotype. The CDR3 loop reads CASSYSMWGRNEQYF. DNA of the CDR3: TGTGCCAGCAGTTACTCGATGTGGGGTCGGAACGAGCAGTACTTC. This sequence joins TRBV6-5 and TRBJ2-7; unclear D gene. With 0 bases removed from V and 5 bases from J, the gap between germline ends came to 14 bases. The CDR3 totals 15 residues. Per germline, CDR1 MNHEY and CDR2 SVGAGI.

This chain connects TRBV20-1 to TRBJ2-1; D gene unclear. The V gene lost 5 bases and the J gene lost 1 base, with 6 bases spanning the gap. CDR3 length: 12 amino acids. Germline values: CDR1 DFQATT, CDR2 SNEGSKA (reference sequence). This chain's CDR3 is CSASVSYNEQFF. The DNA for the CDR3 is TGCAGTGCTTCGGTGTCCTACAATGAGCAGTTCTTC.